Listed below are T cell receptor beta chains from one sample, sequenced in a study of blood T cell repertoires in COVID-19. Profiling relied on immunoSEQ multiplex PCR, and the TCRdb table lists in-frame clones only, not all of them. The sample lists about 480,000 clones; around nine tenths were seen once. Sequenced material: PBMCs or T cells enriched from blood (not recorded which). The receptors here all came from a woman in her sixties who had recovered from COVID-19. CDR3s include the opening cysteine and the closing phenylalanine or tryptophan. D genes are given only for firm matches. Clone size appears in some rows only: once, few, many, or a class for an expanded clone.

CATSGGTGQNYGYTF,TGTGCCACCAGTGGAGGGACAGGGCAGAACTATGGCTACACCTTC,-,TRBJ1-2,TRBV24-1,TRBD1
CASSLTGGFPGNTIYF,TGTGCCAGCAGCTTAACAGGGGGCTTCCCTGGAAACACCATATATTTT,-,TRBJ1-3,TRBV7-6,TRBD1
CASSRDRGGRGTEAFF,TGCGCCAGCAGCCGTGACAGGGGGGGTCGCGGCACTGAAGCTTTCTTT,-,TRBJ1-1,TRBV5-1,TRBD1
CASSLSPHDRGSNQPQHF,TGTGCCAGCAGCCTTTCTCCTCACGACAGGGGAAGCAATCAGCCCCAGCATTTT,few,TRBJ1-5,TRBV5-8,TRBD1
CATTRGFLTEAFF,TGTGCCACCACGCGGGGTTTCTTGACTGAAGCTTTCTTT,once,TRBJ1-1,TRBV19,-
CASRGTGATNEKLFF,TGTGCCAGCAGGGGGACAGGGGCCACTAATGAAAAACTGTTTTTT,-,TRBJ1-4,TRBV2,TRBD1
CASSLSGTGREKLFF,TGTGCCAGCAGTCTCAGCGGCACGGGTCGTGAAAAACTGTTTTTT,-,TRBJ1-4,TRBV6-2/TRBV6-3,-
CATSDLTRVPLNTEAFF,TGTGCCACCAGTGATTTAACCAGGGTCCCTCTGAACACTGAAGCTTTCTTT,-,TRBJ1-1,TRBV24-1,-
CASSPTWGGLSNYGYTF,TGTGCCAGCAGCCCCACCTGGGGAGGCCTTTCTAACTATGGCTACACCTTC,-,TRBJ1-2,TRBV3-1/TRBV3-2,-
CASSLSAAANEQFF,TGCGCCAGCAGCTTGAGTGCTGCGGCGAATGAGCAGTTCTTC,-,TRBJ2-1,TRBV5-1,-
CASTLDLAGAYNEQFF,TGTGCCAGCACCCTTGACTTAGCGGGGGCCTACAATGAGCAGTTCTTC,-,TRBJ2-1,TRBV27,TRBD2
CASSHPWGDRGPGTGELFF,TGCGCCAGCAGCCACCCCTGGGGGGACAGGGGGCCAGGGACCGGGGAGCTGTTTTTT,-,TRBJ2-2,TRBV4-1,TRBD1
CASSLALSRLNEQFF,TGTGCCAGCAGCTTGGCGCTTTCCCGACTAAATGAGCAGTTCTTC,-,TRBJ2-1,TRBV5-4,-
CAISDPRQEETQYF,TGTGCCATCAGTGACCCTAGACAGGAGGAGACCCAGTACTTC,-,TRBJ2-5,TRBV10-3,-
CASSTIAGGYNEQFF,TGCGCCAGCAGCACGATAGCGGGGGGGTACAATGAGCAGTTCTTC,-,TRBJ2-1,TRBV5-1,TRBD2
CASSFWGGANTEAFF,TGTGCCAGCAGCTTTTGGGGGGGGGCGAACACTGAAGCTTTCTTT,-,TRBJ1-1,TRBV5-4,-
CASRPGTVSQPQHF,TGTGCCAGCAGGCCCGGGACAGTATCTCAGCCCCAGCATTTT,-,TRBJ1-5,TRBV6-5,TRBD1
CASSLGLAASTDTQYF,TGTGCCAGCAGCTTGGGTCTAGCGGCTAGCACAGATACGCAGTATTTT,once,TRBJ2-3,TRBV5-5,TRBD2
CASSLGTVLQETQYF,TGTGCCAGCAGCCTCGGGACAGTCCTTCAAGAGACCCAGTACTTC,-,TRBJ2-5,TRBV7-8,TRBD1
CASKTNSNIYGYTF,TGTGCCAGCAAAACCAACAGCAACATCTATGGCTACACCTTC,once,TRBJ1-2,TRBV6-5,-
CSVSDRGRQNEQFF,TGCAGCGTTTCCGACAGGGGGCGCCAGAATGAGCAGTTCTTC,once,TRBJ2-1,TRBV29-1,TRBD1
CASSLSSSGGYNEQFF,TGTGCCAGCAGCTTATCTTCTAGCGGGGGGTACAATGAGCAGTTCTTC,-,TRBJ2-1,TRBV7-2,TRBD2
CATSDSGLPSNQPQHF,TGTGCCACCAGTGATTCGGGACTCCCTAGCAATCAGCCCCAGCATTTT,-,TRBJ1-5,TRBV24-1,-
CASSIRAGLNYGYTF,TGTGCCAGTAGTATCCGTGCAGGTTTAAACTATGGCTACACCTTC,-,TRBJ1-2,TRBV19,-
CASSWDRSEAFF,TGTGCCAGCAGTTGGGACAGGAGTGAAGCTTTCTTT,-,TRBJ1-1,TRBV12-3/TRBV12-4,TRBD1
CASSLERGGEAFF,TGTGCCAGCAGCTTAGAACGGGGAGGGGAAGCTTTCTTT,-,TRBJ1-1,TRBV7-9,-
CASSIVGGAGELFF,TGTGCCAGTAGTATAGTGGGGGGTGCCGGGGAGCTGTTTTTT,-,TRBJ2-2,TRBV19,-
CASRHGQGENTIYF,TGTGCCAGCAGACATGGACAGGGGGAGAACACCATATATTTT,-,TRBJ1-3,TRBV2,TRBD1
CASSPQGFGGYTF,TGTGCCAGCAGCCCTCAGGGGTTCGGCGGCTACACCTTC,-,TRBJ1-2,TRBV11-3,-
CASSPLDRGYEQYF,TGTGCCAGCAGCCCACTGGACAGGGGCTACGAGCAGTACTTC,-,TRBJ2-7,TRBV11-2,TRBD1
CASSSSLAGGYNEQFF,TGCGCCAGCAGCTCCTCACTAGCGGGGGGATACAATGAGCAGTTCTTC,-,TRBJ2-1,TRBV5-1,TRBD2
CASSPGRSTGNTIYF,TGTGCCAGCAGCCCCGGTCGGAGCACAGGAAACACCATATATTTT,-,TRBJ1-3,TRBV7-2,-
CASTRDTSSYEQYF,TGTGCCAGCACCAGGGACACGTCCTCCTACGAGCAGTACTTC,few,TRBJ2-7,TRBV25-1,-
CASSYRTGWVDTEAFF,TGTGCCAGCAGCTATAGGACAGGGTGGGTTGACACTGAAGCTTTCTTT,-,TRBJ1-1,TRBV5-8,TRBD1
CAWSITGVTAKNIQYF,TGTGCCTGGAGTATAACAGGGGTTACGGCCAAAAACATTCAGTACTTC,-,TRBJ2-4,TRBV30,TRBD1
CASFGTANTEAFF,TGTGCCAGCTTCGGGACAGCCAACACTGAAGCTTTCTTT,-,TRBJ1-1,TRBV2,TRBD1
CSVESQFNEKLFF,TGCAGCGTTGAAAGTCAGTTTAATGAAAAACTGTTTTTT,-,TRBJ1-4,TRBV29-1,-
CASSQAGQGYGYTF,TGCGCCAGCAGCCAAGCGGGACAGGGCTATGGCTACACCTTC,-,TRBJ1-2,TRBV4-1,TRBD1
CASATGGGGNQPQHF,TGTGCCAGCGCGACAGGGGGCGGAGGCAATCAGCCCCAGCATTTT,few,TRBJ1-5,TRBV6-5,TRBD1
CASSSRAGASTDTQYF,TGCGCCAGCAGCTCGCGGGCGGGCGCTAGCACAGATACGCAGTATTTT,-,TRBJ2-3,TRBV5-1,-
CSAESGTEAFF,TGCAGCGCGGAGAGCGGGACTGAAGCTTTCTTT,few,TRBJ1-1,TRBV29-1,-
CAWRDRDRGDSPLHF,TGTGCCTGGAGGGACCGGGACAGGGGGGATTCACCCCTCCACTTT,-,TRBJ1-6,TRBV30,TRBD1
CASIQGGSYNEQFF,TGTGCCAGCATCCAGGGGGGCTCCTACAATGAGCAGTTCTTC,few,TRBJ2-1,TRBV28,-
CSVVVMGGSTEAFF,TGCAGCGTTGTTGTTATGGGGGGGAGCACTGAAGCTTTCTTT,-,TRBJ1-1,TRBV29-1,-
CASGLGQTFSYEQYF,TGTGCTAGTGGTTTGGGACAGACCTTCTCCTACGAGCAGTACTTC,-,TRBJ2-7,TRBV12-5,-
CASSSGQGHYNEQFF,TGCGCCAGCAGCTCGGGACAGGGGCACTACAATGAGCAGTTCTTC,once,TRBJ2-1,TRBV5-1,TRBD1
CASSERQYNEQFF,TGCGCCAGCAGCGAGCGGCAGTACAATGAGCAGTTCTTC,-,TRBJ2-1,TRBV4-1,-
CASSGGDAQHF,TGTGCCAGCAGCGGGGGGGACGCCCAGCATTTT,once,TRBJ1-5,TRBV9,-
CASIRDRNSPLHF,TGTGCCAGCATCCGGGACAGGAATTCACCCCTCCACTTT,-,TRBJ1-6,TRBV6-5,TRBD1
CASSLVGGNYGYTF,TGTGCCAGCAGCTTAGTGGGGGGGAACTATGGCTACACCTTC,-,TRBJ1-2,TRBV7-2,-
CASSFDRATGELFF,TGTGCCAGCAGTTTTGACAGGGCCACCGGGGAGCTGTTTTTT,-,TRBJ2-2,TRBV6-5,TRBD1
CASSSANRGRQGYTF,TGTGCCAGCAGTTCCGCTAACAGGGGGCGGCAGGGCTACACCTTC,-,TRBJ1-2,TRBV6-5,TRBD1
CASSQDQGGTDTQYF,TGTGCCAGCAGCCAAGACCAGGGAGGGACAGATACGCAGTATTTT,-,TRBJ2-3,TRBV3-1/TRBV3-2,TRBD2
CSVEGAGSDTEAFF,TGCAGCGTTGAAGGGGCCGGCAGTGACACTGAAGCTTTCTTT,-,TRBJ1-1,TRBV29-1,-